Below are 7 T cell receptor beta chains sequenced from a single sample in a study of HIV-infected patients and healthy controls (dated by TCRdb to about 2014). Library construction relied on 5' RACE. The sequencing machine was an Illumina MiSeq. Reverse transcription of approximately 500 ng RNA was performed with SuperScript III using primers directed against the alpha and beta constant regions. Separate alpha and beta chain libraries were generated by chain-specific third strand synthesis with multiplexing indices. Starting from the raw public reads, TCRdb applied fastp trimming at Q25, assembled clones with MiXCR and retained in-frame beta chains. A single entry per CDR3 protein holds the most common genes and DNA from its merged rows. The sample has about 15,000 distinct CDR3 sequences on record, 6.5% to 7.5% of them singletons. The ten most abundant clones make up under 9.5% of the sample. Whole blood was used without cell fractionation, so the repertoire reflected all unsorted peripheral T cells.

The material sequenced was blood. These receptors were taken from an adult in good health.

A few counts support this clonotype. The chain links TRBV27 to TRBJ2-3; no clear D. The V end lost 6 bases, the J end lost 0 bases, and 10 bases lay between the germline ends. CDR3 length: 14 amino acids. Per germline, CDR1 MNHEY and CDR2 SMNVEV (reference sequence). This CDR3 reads CASSSRSSTDTQYF. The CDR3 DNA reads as TGTGCCAGCAGCAGTAGATCTAGCACAGATACGCAGTATTTT.

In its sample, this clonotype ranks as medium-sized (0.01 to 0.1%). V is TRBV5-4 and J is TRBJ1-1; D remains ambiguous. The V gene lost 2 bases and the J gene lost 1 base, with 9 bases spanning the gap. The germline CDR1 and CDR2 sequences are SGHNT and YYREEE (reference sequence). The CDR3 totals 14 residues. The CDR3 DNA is TGTGCCAGCAGCTTTAAACTGGAGAACACTGAAGCTTTCTTT. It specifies CASSFKLENTEAFF.

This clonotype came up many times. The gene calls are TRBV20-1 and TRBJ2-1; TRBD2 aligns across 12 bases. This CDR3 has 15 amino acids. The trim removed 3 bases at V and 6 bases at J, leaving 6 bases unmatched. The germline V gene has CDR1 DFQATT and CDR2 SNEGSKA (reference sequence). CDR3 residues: CSASQASGGANEQFF. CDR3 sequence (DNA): TGCAGTGCTAGCCAGGCTAGCGGGGGGGCCAATGAGCAGTTCTTC.

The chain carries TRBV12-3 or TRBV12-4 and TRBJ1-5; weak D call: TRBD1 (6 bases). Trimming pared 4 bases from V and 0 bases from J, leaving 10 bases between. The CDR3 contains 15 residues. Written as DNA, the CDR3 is TGTGCCAGCAGTTGGACAGTATATAGCAATCAGCCCCAGCATTTT. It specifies CASSWTVYSNQPQHF.

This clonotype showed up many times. CDR3 DNA sequence: TGCAGTGCTAGAGCGCATGGGCAGGGGAGGTTTGGCAATTCACCCCTCCACTTT. This gives the protein CSARAHGQGRFGNSPLHF. The rearrangement uses TRBV20-1 and TRBJ1-6; possible D gene TRBD1, 6 bases. With 1 base removed from V and 7 bases from J, the gap between germline ends came to 23 bases. CDR1 and CDR2 (germline): DFQATT, SNEGSKA (reference sequence). This CDR3 has 18 amino acids.

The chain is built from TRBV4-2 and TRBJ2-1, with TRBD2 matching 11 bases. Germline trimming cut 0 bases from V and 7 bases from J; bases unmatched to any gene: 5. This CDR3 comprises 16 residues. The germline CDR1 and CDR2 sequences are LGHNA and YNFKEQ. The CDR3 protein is CASSQDLAGGSNEQFF. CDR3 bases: TGTGCCAGCAGCCAAGATCTAGCGGGAGGTTCTAATGAGCAGTTCTTC.

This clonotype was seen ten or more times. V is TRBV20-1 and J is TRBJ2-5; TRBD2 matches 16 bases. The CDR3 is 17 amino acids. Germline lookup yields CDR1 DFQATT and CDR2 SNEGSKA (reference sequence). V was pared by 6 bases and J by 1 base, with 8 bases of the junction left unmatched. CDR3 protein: CSAPGTSGGEIQETQYF. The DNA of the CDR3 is TGCAGTGCACCGGGGACTAGCGGGGGGGAGATCCAAGAGACCCAGTACTTC.